Listed below are T cell receptor beta chains from one sample, sequenced in a study of patients and donors after allogeneic stem cell transplantation. TCRdb re-called the RT-PCR reads through MiXCR, storing one row per CDR3 protein. This table holds roughly 230,000 distinct CDR3 sequences, approximately 14% found once. The sample comprised blood, either unsorted or a sorted T cell fraction (not recorded which). The receptors were sampled from a human donor who was either an allogeneic HSCT recipient or a stem cell or donor lymphocyte infusion donor (not recorded which). It is not recorded whose cells these are; they may come from a transplant donor. The CDR3 runs from the conserved cysteine through the conserved F or W. The order of the fields is clone size, V gene, D gene, J gene, CDR3 protein, CDR3 DNA. The D gene is left open where the match is weak. For some rows the clone size is stated as once, few or many, or as a class when expanded; others skip it.

NA	TRBV4-3	TRBD1	TRBJ1-2	CASSQDNRGLGGYTF	TGCGCCAGCAGCCAAGATAACAGGGGGTTGGGAGGCTACACCTTC
few	TRBV20-1	TRBD1	TRBJ1-1	CSAPREGQGAAEAFF	TGCAGTGCTCCACGGGAAGGACAGGGGGCGGCTGAAGCTTTCTTT
few	TRBV19	TRBD2	TRBJ2-2	CASIRTSGGAVDGELFF	TGTGCCAGTATCCGGACTAGCGGGGGGGCCGTGGACGGGGAGCTGTTTTTT
many	TRBV7-2	NA	TRBJ1-4	CASSVEGLGGEKLFF	TGTGCCAGCAGCGTAGAGGGACTGGGAGGCGAAAAACTGTTTTTT
NA	TRBV20-1	TRBD2	TRBJ2-1	CSASPPSGRANEQFF	TGCAGTGCTAGTCCTCCTAGCGGGAGGGCCAATGAGCAGTTCTTC
few	TRBV12-3/TRBV12-4	NA	TRBJ1-1	CASSFKEDTEAFF	TGTGCCAGCAGTTTCAAGGAAGACACTGAAGCTTTCTTT
many	TRBV5-4	NA	TRBJ2-6	CASSQSSGANVLTF	TGTGCCAGCAGCCAGAGCTCTGGGGCCAACGTCCTGACTTTC
few	TRBV7-2	TRBD1	TRBJ2-3	CASSLEGAYTDTQYF	TGTGCCAGCAGCTTAGAGGGGGCCTACACAGATACGCAGTATTTT
few	TRBV29-1	NA	TRBJ1-5	CSVESRGHQPQHF	TGCAGCGTTGAATCCAGGGGACATCAGCCCCAGCATTTT
NA	TRBV27	TRBD1	TRBJ1-2	CASSPQTGVNYGYTF	TGTGCCAGCAGTCCCCAGACAGGGGTTAACTATGGCTACACCTTC
medium-sized	TRBV4-3	NA	TRBJ1-5	CASSQVYGDNQPQHF	TGCGCCAGCAGCCAAGTTTACGGGGACAATCAGCCCCAGCATTTT
NA	TRBV7-2	TRBD1	TRBJ1-5	CASSRGQGGNQPQHF	TGTGCCAGCAGCCGCGGACAGGGGGGCAATCAGCCCCAGCATTTT
NA	TRBV30	NA	TRBJ1-3	CAWSGYRQRSGNTIYF	TGTGCCTGGAGCGGATACAGGCAACGCTCTGGAAACACCATATATTTT
NA	TRBV9	TRBD2	TRBJ2-3	CASSDGLAGDGDTQYF	TGTGCCAGCAGCGACGGACTAGCGGGGGATGGAGATACGCAGTATTTT
few	TRBV5-1	TRBD1	TRBJ2-7	CASAPQGQGFYEQYF	TGCGCCAGCGCTCCCCAGGGACAGGGATTTTACGAGCAGTACTTC
many	TRBV27	NA	TRBJ1-1	CASSQQGRLSTEAFF	TGTGCCAGCAGTCAACAGGGTCGTCTCAGCACTGAAGCTTTCTTT
many	TRBV5-1	NA	TRBJ1-1	CASSHRTAGNRVNTEAFF	TGCGCCAGCAGCCACCGGACAGCCGGAAACCGGGTAAACACTGAAGCTTTCTTT
few	TRBV2	NA	TRBJ1-1	CASNGRFMNTEAFF	TGTGCCAGCAACGGACGGTTTATGAACACTGAAGCTTTCTTT
many	TRBV12-3/TRBV12-4	NA	TRBJ1-2	CATGGGWGYTF	TGTGCCACGGGGGGAGGTTGGGGCTACACCTTC
few	TRBV5-5	TRBD2	TRBJ2-3	CASSLEGTSGYTQYF	TGTGCCAGCAGCTTGGAGGGGACTAGTGGATATACGCAGTATTTT
NA	TRBV3-1	TRBD1	TRBJ1-2	CASRETGDSHYGYTF	TGTGCCAGCAGGGAGACCGGGGACAGTCACTATGGCTACACCTTC
NA	TRBV18	NA	TRBJ2-5	CASSPDIASQYF	TGTGCCAGCTCACCGGATATTGCGAGCCAGTACTTC
NA	TRBV20-1	TRBD2	TRBJ2-5	CSATKGTSGSLGETQYF	TGCAGTGCTACAAAGGGGACTAGCGGGAGTTTGGGAGAGACCCAGTACTTC
few	TRBV18	NA	TRBJ1-1	CASSPQVGDTEAFF	TGTGCCAGCTCACCCCAGGTGGGGGACACTGAAGCTTTCTTT
few	TRBV12-3/TRBV12-4	NA	TRBJ1-3	CASLDSSSGNTIYF	TGTGCCAGCTTGGACAGCTCCTCTGGAAACACCATATATTTT
NA	TRBV7-9	NA	TRBJ1-4	CASSLGNRDDEKLFF	TGTGCCAGCAGCTTAGGTAATCGAGATGATGAAAAACTGTTTTTT
few	TRBV30	NA	TRBJ1-5	CAWSVGGTNQPQHF	TGTGCCTGGAGTGTAGGGGGGACCAATCAGCCCCAGCATTTT
many	TRBV20-1	TRBD1	TRBJ1-1	CSAPRTGAEAFF	TGCAGTGCTCCTCGAACAGGGGCTGAAGCTTTCTTT
few	TRBV20-1	NA	TRBJ2-3	CSARDMASTDTQYF	TGCAGTGCTAGAGATATGGCCAGTACCGATACGCAGTATTTT
few	TRBV20-1	TRBD1	TRBJ2-7	CSARDYRGSYEQYF	TGCAGTGCTAGAGATTACAGGGGATCCTACGAGCAGTACTTC
NA	TRBV14	NA	TRBJ1-5	CASSQATGPNQPQHF	TGTGCCAGCAGCCAAGCCACAGGGCCCAATCAGCCCCAGCATTTT
once	TRBV20-1	TRBD2	TRBJ2-1	CSAEGAGVGYNEQFF	TGCAGTGCTGAGGGAGCGGGAGTAGGGTACAATGAGCAGTTCTTC
many	TRBV7-9	NA	TRBJ2-1	CASSHGGNEQFF	TGTGCCAGCAGCCACGGAGGAAATGAGCAGTTCTTC
many	TRBV30	TRBD1	TRBJ1-2	CAWNDRVYGYTF	TGTGCCTGGAATGACAGGGTCTATGGCTACACCTTC
NA	TRBV11-2	NA	TRBJ2-7	CASSPVWGYDEQYF	TGTGCCAGCAGCCCTGTGTGGGGATATGACGAGCAGTACTTC
few	TRBV6-5	NA	TRBJ2-7	CATGEQYF	TGTGCCACGGGGGAGCAGTACTTC
many	TRBV2	TRBD1	TRBJ1-4	CASSETGVREKLFF	TGTGCCAGCAGTGAAACAGGGGTACGAGAAAAACTGTTTTTT
NA	TRBV4-2	NA	TRBJ1-4	CASSPRTANEKLFF	TGTGCCAGCAGCCCCAGGACGGCGAATGAAAAACTGTTTTTT
NA	TRBV20-1	NA	TRBJ1-6	CSARGTSDSPLHF	TGCAGTGCAAGGGGGACCTCAGATTCACCCCTCCACTTT
NA	TRBV12-3/TRBV12-4	TRBD2	TRBJ2-5	CASSPLAGRGTQYF	TGTGCCAGCAGCCCACTAGCGGGGCGGGGGACCCAGTACTTC
NA	TRBV5-1	NA	TRBJ1-1	CASSLALSPNTEAFF	TGCGCCAGCAGCTTGGCCCTGAGCCCTAACACTGAAGCTTTCTTT
many	TRBV12-3/TRBV12-4	TRBD2	TRBJ2-7	CASSLSGAGDEQYF	TGTGCCAGCAGTTTATCCGGGGCGGGGGACGAGCAGTACTTC